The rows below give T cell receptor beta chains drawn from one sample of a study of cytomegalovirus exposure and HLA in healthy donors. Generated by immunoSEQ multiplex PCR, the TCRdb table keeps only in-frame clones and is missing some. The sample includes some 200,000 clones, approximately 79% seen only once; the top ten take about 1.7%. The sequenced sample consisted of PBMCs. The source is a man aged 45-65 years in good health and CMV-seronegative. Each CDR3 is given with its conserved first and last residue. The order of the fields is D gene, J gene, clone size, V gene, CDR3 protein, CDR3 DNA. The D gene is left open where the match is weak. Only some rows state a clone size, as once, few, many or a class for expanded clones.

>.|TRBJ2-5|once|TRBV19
CASSMSLTAYQETQYF
TGTGCCAGTAGTATGTCCCTGACTGCGTACCAAGAGACCCAGTACTTC
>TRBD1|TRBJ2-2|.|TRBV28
CASSLLTGGASGRAGELFF
TGTGCCAGCAGTTTGTTGACAGGGGGCGCGAGTGGTAGGGCCGGGGAGCTGTTTTTT
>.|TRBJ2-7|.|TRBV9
CASSVRATAYEQYF
TGTGCCAGCAGCGTCCGAGCAACGGCCTACGAGCAGTACTTC
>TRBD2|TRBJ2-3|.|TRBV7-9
CASSPRLASTDTQYF
TGTGCCAGCAGCCCCCGACTAGCGAGCACAGATACGCAGTATTTT
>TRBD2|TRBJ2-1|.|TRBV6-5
CASSYFSSGTNEQFF
TGTGCCAGCAGTTACTTCTCTAGCGGGACCAATGAGCAGTTCTTC
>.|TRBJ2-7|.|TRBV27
CASSPSVSEIVLYEQYF
TGTGCCAGCAGTCCCTCCGTCTCCGAGATTGTATTGTACGAGCAGTACTTC
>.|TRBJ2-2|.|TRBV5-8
CASSLEGGNTGELFF
TGTGCCAGCAGCTTGGAAGGGGGAAACACCGGGGAGCTGTTTTTT
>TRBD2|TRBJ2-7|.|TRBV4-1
CASSPLSGRTSYEQYF
TGCGCCAGCAGCCCCCTTAGCGGGCGGACCTCCTACGAGCAGTACTTC
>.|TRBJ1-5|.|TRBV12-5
CASGFGQTEYQPQHF
TGTGCTAGTGGTTTCGGACAGACTGAATATCAGCCCCAGCATTTT
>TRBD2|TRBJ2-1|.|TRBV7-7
CASSLTSGRTEQFF
TGTGCCAGCAGCTTGACTAGCGGGAGGACTGAGCAGTTCTTC
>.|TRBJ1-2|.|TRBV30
CAWSPPLGANYGYTF
TGTGCCTGGAGTCCCCCCCTGGGAGCTAACTATGGCTACACCTTC
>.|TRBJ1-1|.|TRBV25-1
CASSLTGGNTEAFF
TGTGCCAGCAGTCTCACCGGGGGGAACACTGAAGCTTTCTTT
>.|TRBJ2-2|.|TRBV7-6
CASSFQGTSNTGELFF
TGTGCCAGCAGCTTTCAGGGGACGTCGAACACCGGGGAGCTGTTTTTT
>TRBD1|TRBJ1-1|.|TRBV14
CASSRDRGNTEAFF
TGTGCCAGCAGCAGGGACAGGGGAAACACTGAAGCTTTCTTT
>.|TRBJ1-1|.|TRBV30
CAWSTRAAEAFF
TGTGCCTGGAGTACCAGGGCCGCTGAAGCTTTCTTT
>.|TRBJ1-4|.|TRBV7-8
CASSLLLPPGEKLFF
TGTGCCAGCAGCTTATTGCTCCCCCCGGGGGAAAAACTGTTTTTT
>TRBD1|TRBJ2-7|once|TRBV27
CASSKLGQGVLSYEQYF
TGTGCCAGCAGCAAACTGGGACAGGGTGTTCTATCGTACGAGCAGTACTTC
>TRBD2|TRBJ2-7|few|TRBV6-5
CASRSLAGARNEQYF
TGTGCCAGCAGATCGCTAGCGGGAGCAAGGAACGAGCAGTACTTC
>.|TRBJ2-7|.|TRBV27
CASGTRYVEQYF
TGTGCCAGTGGGACACGGTATGTCGAGCAGTACTTC
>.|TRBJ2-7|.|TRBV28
CASSPSTADSYEQYF
TGTGCCAGCAGCCCATCCACAGCGGACTCCTACGAGCAGTACTTC
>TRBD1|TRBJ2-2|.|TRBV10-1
CASSESTGFGELFF
TGCGCCAGCAGTGAGTCGACAGGGTTCGGGGAGCTGTTTTTT
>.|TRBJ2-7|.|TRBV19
CASSSAGTYEQYF
TGTGCCAGTAGTTCAGCAGGGACCTACGAGCAGTACTTC
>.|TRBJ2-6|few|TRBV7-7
CASSEGDYGANVLTF
TGTGCTAGCAGCGAAGGGGATTATGGGGCCAACGTCCTGACTTTC
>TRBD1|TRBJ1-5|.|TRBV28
CASSQFQGDQPQHF
TGTGCCAGCAGTCAATTCCAGGGGGATCAGCCCCAGCATTTT
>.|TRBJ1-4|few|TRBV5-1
CASSLGRGVEKLFF
TGCGCCAGCAGCTTAGGCAGGGGAGTTGAAAAACTGTTTTTT
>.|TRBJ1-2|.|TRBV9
CASSPGKGFDYGYTF
TGTGCCAGCAGCCCAGGGAAGGGATTCGACTATGGCTACACCTTC
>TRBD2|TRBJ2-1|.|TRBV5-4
CASSFGGRAVNEQFF
TGTGCCAGCAGCTTTGGCGGGAGGGCCGTGAATGAGCAGTTCTTC
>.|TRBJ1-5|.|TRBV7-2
CASSPRGQPQHF
TGTGCCAGCAGCCCCCGAGGTCAGCCCCAGCATTTT
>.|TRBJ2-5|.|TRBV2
CASRATGEETQYF
TGTGCCAGCAGAGCGACAGGAGAAGAGACCCAGTACTTC
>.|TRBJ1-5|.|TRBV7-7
CASSLDSNQPQHF
TGTGCTAGCAGCTTAGACAGTAATCAGCCCCAGCATTTT
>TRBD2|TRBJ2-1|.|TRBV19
CASSEIAGGYNEQFF
TGTGCCAGTTCCGAGATAGCGGGAGGGTACAATGAGCAGTTCTTC
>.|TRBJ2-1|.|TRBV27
CASSLNLYNEQFF
TGTGCCAGCAGCCTCAATCTATACAATGAGCAGTTCTTC
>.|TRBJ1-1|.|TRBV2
CASRETGLNTEAFF
TGTGCCAGCAGGGAGACAGGCCTGAACACTGAAGCTTTCTTT
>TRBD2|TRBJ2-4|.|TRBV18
CASSNQEAGVNIQYF
TGTGCCAGCTCCAACCAGGAAGCGGGAGTTAACATTCAGTACTTC
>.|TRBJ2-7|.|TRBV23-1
CASSQSGPVSYEQYF
TGCGCCAGCAGTCAATCGGGGCCGGTCTCCTACGAGCAGTACTTC
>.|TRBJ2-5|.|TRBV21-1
CASSTWRPSGSLKTQYF
TGTGCCAGCAGCACCTGGCGGCCTAGCGGGAGTTTGAAGACCCAGTACTTC
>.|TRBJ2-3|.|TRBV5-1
CASSLVLGVTDTQYF
TGCGCCAGCAGCTTGGTACTGGGAGTCACAGATACGCAGTATTTT
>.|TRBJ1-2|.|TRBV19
CASSPAGMGYTF
TGTGCCAGTAGTCCCGCAGGCATGGGCTACACCTTC
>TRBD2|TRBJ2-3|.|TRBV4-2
CASSQDGGSTDTQYF
TGTGCCAGCAGCCAAGACGGGGGGAGCACAGATACGCAGTATTTT
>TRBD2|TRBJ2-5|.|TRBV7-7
CASRGGAQETQYF
TGTGCCAGCAGGGGAGGGGCCCAAGAGACTCAGTACTTC
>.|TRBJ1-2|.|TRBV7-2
CASSLGYRDYGYTF
TGTGCCAGCAGCTTAGGCTACAGAGACTATGGCTACACCTTC
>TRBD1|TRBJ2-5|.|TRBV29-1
CSVGQGYGETQYF
TGCAGCGTGGGACAGGGGTACGGAGAGACCCAGTACTTC
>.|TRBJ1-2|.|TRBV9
CASSVDQGSGYTF
TGTGCCAGCAGCGTAGATCAGGGAAGCGGCTACACCTTC
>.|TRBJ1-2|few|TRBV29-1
CIAGGRSYGYTF
TGCATCGCAGGAGGCAGGAGCTATGGCTACACCTTC
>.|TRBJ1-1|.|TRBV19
CASTFGRGNTEAFF
TGTGCCAGTACGTTCGGCAGGGGGAACACTGAAGCTTTCTTT
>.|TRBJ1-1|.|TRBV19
CASSLEGLNTEAFF
TGTGCCAGTAGTTTGGAGGGATTGAACACTGAAGCTTTCTTT
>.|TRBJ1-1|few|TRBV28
CASSPRAGWNTEAFF
TGTGCCAGCAGTCCGCGGGCCGGGTGGAACACTGAAGCTTTCTTT
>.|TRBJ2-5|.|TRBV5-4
CASSLAFGTQYQETQYF
TGTGCCAGCAGCTTGGCATTCGGGACACAGTACCAAGAGACCCAGTACTTC
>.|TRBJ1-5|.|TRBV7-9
CASSPAGNNQPQHF
TGTGCCAGCAGCCCCGCCGGGAACAATCAGCCCCAGCATTTT
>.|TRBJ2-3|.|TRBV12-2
CASRFPEGSTDTQYF
TGTGCAAGTCGCTTTCCGGAGGGTAGCACAGATACGCAGTATTTT
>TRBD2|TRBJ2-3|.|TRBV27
CASSREGRGTDTQYF
TGTGCCAGCAGCAGGGAGGGGCGAGGCACAGATACGCAGTATTTT
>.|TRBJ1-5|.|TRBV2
CASSLQYSNQPQHF
TGTGCCAGCAGTTTACAGTATAGCAATCAGCCCCAGCATTTT
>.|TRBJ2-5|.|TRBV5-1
CASSLGGLTDQETQYF
TGCGCCAGCAGCTTGGGGGGTTTGACAGACCAAGAGACCCAGTACTTC
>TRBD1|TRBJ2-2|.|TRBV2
CASRGQVKTGELFF
TGTGCCAGCCGCGGACAGGTGAAAACCGGGGAGCTGTTTTTT
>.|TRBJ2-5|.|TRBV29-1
CSISRQETQYF
TGCAGCATCTCCCGGCAAGAGACCCAGTACTTC